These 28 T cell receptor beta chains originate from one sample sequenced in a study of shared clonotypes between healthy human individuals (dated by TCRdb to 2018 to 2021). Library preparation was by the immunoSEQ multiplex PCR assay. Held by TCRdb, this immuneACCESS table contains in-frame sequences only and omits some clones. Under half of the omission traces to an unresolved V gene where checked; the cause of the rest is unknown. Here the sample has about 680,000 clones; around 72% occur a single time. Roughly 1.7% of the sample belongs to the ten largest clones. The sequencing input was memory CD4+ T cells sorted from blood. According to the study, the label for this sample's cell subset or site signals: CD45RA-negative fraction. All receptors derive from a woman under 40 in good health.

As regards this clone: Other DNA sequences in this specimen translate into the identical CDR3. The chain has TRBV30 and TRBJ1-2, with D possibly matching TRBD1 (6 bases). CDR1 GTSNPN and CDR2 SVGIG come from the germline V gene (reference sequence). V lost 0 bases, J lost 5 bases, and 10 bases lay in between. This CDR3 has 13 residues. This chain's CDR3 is CAWSVRQGYGYTF. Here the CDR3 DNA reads TGTGCCTGGAGTGTACGTCAGGGGTATGGCTACACCTTC.

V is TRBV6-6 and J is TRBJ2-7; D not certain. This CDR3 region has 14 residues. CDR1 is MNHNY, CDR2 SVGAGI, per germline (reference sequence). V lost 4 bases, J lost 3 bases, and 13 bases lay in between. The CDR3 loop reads CASSSLSGVYEQYF. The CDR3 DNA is TGTGCCAGCAGTTCCCTGAGTGGTGTCTACGAGCAGTACTTC.

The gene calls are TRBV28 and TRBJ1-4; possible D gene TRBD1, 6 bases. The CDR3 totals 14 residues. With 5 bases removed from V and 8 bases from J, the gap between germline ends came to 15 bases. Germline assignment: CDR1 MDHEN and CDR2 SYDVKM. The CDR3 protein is CASSVTGIGEKLFF. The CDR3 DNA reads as TGTGCCAGCAGTGTAACAGGGATAGGCGAAAAACTGTTTTTT.

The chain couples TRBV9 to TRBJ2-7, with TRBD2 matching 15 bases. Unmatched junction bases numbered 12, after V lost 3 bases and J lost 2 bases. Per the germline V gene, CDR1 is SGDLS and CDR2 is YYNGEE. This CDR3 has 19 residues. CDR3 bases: TGTGCCAGCAGCGCCGGACTAGCGGGAGGGATGTTCAGGGCCTACGAGCAGTACTTC. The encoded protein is CASSAGLAGGMFRAYEQYF.

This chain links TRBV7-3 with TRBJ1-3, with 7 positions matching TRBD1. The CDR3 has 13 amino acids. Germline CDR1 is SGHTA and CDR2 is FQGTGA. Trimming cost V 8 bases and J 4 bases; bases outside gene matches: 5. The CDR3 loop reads CASGTQGGNTIYF. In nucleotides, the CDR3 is TGTGCCAGCGGCACACAGGGGGGAAACACCATATATTTT. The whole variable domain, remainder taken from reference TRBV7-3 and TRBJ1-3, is GAGVSQTPSNKVTEKGKYVELRCDPISGHTALYWYRQSLGQGPEFLIYFQGTGAADDSGLPNDRFFAVRPEGSVSTLKIQRTERGDSAVYLCASGTQGGNTIYFGEGSWLTVV.

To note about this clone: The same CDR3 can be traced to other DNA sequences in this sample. The CDR3 is CAIRSTDTQYF. DNA for the CDR3: TGTGCCATCAGGAGCACAGATACGCAGTATTTT. This sequence joins TRBV10-3 and TRBJ2-3; D remains ambiguous. The CDR3 covers 11 residues. The germline V and J ends were trimmed by 6 bases and 0 bases, with 1 base remaining between them. CDR1 is ENHRY, CDR2 SYGVKD, per germline.

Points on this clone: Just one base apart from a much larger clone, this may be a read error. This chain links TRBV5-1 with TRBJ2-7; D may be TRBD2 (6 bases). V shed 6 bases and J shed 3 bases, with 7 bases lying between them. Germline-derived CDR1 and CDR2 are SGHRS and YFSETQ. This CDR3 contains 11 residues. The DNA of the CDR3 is TGCGCCAGCACCGGGGGCTACGAGCAGTACTTC. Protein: CASTGGYEQYF.

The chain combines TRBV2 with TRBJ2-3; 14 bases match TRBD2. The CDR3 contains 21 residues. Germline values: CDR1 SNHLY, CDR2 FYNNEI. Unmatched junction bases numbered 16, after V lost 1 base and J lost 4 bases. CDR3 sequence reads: CASSEGLRLAGGPFWSDTQYF. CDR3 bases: TGTGCCAGCAGTGAAGGATTGAGACTAGCGGGAGGGCCTTTTTGGTCAGATACGCAGTATTTT.

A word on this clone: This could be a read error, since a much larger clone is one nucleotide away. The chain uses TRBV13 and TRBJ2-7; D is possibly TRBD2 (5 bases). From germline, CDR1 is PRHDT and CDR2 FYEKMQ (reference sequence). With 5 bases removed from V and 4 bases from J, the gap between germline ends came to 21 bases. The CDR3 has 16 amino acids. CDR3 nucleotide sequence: TGTGCCAGCAGCCACCGCTTTGGGAGTCCACCTTACGAGCAGTACTTC. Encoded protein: CASSHRFGSPPYEQYF. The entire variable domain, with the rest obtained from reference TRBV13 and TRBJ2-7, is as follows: AAGVIQSPRHLIKEKRETATLKCYPIPRHDTVYWYQQGPGQDPQFLISFYEKMQSDKGSIPDRFSAQQFSDYHSELNMSSLELGDSALYFCASSHRFGSPPYEQYFGPGTRLTVT.

This CDR3 is CASSYPARELFF. The CDR3 region has the DNA TGTGCCAGCAGTTACCCGGCACGGGAGCTGTTTTTT. The gene calls are TRBV28 and TRBJ2-2, with no clear D. This CDR3 is built from 12 residues. Germline V gene data show CDR1 as MDHEN and CDR2 as SYDVKM. Between the trimmed V and J ends, which lost 4 bases and 9 bases, there was a span of 9 bases. Looking up the rest from reference TRBV28 and TRBJ2-2 gives the full variable domain: DVKVTQSSRYLVKRTGEKVFLECVQDMDHENMFWYRQDPGLGLRLIYFSYDVKMKEKGDIPEGYSVSREKKERFSLILESASTNQTSMYLCASSYPARELFFGEGSRLTVL.

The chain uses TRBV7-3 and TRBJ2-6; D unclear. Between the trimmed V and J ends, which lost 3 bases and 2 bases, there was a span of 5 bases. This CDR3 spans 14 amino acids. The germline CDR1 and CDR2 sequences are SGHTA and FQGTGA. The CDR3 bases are TGTGCCAGCAGCTTCGCGGCTGGGGCCAACGTCCTGACTTTC. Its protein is CASSFAAGANVLTF. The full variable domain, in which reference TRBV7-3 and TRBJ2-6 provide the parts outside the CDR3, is GAGVSQTPSNKVTEKGKYVELRCDPISGHTALYWYRQSLGQGPEFLIYFQGTGAADDSGLPNDRFFAVRPEGSVSTLKIQRTERGDSAVYLCASSFAAGANVLTFGAGSRLTVL.

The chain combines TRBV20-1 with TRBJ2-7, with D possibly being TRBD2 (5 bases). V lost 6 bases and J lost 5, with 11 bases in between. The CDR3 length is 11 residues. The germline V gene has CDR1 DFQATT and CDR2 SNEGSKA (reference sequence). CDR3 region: CSAEAGDEQYF. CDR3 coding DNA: TGCAGTGCGGAGGCTGGGGACGAGCAGTACTTC.

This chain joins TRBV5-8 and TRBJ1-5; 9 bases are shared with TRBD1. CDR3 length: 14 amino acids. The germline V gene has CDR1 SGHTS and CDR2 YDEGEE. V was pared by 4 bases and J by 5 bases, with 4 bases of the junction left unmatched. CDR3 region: CASSARTGDQPQHF. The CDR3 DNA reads TGTGCCAGCAGCGCACGGACAGGGGATCAGCCCCAGCATTTT.

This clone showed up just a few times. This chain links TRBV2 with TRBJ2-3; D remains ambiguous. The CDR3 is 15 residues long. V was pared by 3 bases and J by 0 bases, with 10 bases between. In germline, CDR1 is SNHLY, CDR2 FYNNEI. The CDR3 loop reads CASSDRVRSTDTQYF. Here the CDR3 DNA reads TGTGCCAGCAGTGATAGGGTACGGAGCACAGATACGCAGTATTTT.

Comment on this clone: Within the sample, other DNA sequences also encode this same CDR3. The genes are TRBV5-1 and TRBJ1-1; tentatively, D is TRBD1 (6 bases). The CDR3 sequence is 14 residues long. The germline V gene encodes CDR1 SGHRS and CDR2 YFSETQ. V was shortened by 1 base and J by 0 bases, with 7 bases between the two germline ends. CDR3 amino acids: CASSLRGMNTEAFF. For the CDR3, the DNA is TGCGCCAGCAGCTTGAGGGGGATGAACACTGAAGCTTTCTTT. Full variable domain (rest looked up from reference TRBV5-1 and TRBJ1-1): KAGVTQTPRYLIKTRGQQVTLSCSPISGHRSVSWYQQTPGQGLQFLFEYFSETQRNKGNFPGRFSGRQFSNSRSEMNVSTLELGDSALYLCASSLRGMNTEAFFGQGTRLTVV.

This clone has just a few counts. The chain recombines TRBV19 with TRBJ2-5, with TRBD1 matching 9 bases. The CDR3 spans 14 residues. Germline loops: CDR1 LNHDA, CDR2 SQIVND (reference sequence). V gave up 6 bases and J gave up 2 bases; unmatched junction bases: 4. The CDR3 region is CASRPDRGQETQYF. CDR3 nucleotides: TGTGCCAGTAGGCCTGACAGGGGGCAAGAGACCCAGTACTTC. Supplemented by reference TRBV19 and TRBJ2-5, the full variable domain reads DGGITQSPKYLFRKEGQNVTLSCEQNLNHDAMYWYRQDPGQGLRLIYYSQIVNDFQKGDIAEGYSVSREKKESFPLTVTSAQKNPTAFYLCASRPDRGQETQYFGPGTRLLVL.

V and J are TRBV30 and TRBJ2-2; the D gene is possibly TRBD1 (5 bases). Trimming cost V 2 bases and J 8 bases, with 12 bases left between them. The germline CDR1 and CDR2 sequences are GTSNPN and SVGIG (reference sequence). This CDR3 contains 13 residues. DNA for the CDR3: TGTGCCTGGAGTCTGCGACGGACAGGGGAGCTGTTTTTT. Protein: CAWSLRRTGELFF.

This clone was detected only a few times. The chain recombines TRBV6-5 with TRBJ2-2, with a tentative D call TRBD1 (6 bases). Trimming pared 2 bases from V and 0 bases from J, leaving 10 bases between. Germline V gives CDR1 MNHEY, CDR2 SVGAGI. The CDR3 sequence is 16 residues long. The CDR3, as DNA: TGTGCCAGCAGTTACCGGGACAATCCGAACACCGGGGAGCTGTTTTTT. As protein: CASSYRDNPNTGELFF.

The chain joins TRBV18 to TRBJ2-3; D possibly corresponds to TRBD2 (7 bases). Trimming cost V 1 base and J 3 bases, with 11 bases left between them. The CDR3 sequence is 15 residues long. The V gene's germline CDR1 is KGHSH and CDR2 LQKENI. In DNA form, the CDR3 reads TGTGCCAGCTCACCACGGCGGGGGCAGACAGATACGCAGTATTTT. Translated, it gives CASSPRRGQTDTQYF.

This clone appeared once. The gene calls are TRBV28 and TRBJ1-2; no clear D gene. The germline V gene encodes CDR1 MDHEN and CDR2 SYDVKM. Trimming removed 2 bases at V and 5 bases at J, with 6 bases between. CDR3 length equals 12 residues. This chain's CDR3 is CASSLPGYGYTF. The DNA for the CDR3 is TGTGCCAGCAGTTTACCTGGTTATGGCTACACCTTC.

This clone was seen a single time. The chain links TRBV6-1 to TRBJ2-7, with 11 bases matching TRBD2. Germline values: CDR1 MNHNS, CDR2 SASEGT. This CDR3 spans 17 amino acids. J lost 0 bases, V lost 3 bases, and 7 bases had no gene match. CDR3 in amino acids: CASSDPRTSGSSYEQYF. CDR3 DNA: TGTGCCAGCAGTGACCCCCGCACTAGCGGGAGCTCCTACGAGCAGTACTTC.

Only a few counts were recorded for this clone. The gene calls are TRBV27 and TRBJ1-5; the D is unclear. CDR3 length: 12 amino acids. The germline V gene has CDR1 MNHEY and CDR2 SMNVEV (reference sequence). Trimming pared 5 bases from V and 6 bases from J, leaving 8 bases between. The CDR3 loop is CASSTAAQPQHF. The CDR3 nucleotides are TGTGCCAGCAGTACTGCAGCTCAGCCCCAGCATTTT.

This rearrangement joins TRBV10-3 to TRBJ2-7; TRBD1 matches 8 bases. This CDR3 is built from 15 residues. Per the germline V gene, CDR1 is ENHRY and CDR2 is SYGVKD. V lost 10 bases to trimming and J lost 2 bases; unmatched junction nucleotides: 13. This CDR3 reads CATFGQQGDPYEQYF. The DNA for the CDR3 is TGTGCCACCTTTGGGCAACAGGGGGACCCCTACGAGCAGTACTTC.

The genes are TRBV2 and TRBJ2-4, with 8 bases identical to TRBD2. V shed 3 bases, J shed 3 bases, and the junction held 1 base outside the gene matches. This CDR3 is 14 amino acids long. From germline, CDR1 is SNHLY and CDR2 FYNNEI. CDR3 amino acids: CASSETSVKNIQYF. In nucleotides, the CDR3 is TGTGCCAGCAGTGAGACTAGCGTCAAAAACATTCAGTACTTC. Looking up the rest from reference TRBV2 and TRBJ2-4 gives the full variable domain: EPEVTQTPSHQVTQMGQEVILRCVPISNHLYFYWYRQILGQKVEFLVSFYNNEISEKSEIFDDQFSVERPDGSNFTLKIRSTKLEDSAMYFCASSETSVKNIQYFGAGTRLSVL.

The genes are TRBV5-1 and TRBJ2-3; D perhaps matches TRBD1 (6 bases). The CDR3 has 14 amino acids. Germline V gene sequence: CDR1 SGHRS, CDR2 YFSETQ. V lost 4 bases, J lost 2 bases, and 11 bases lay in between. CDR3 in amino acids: CASSAGQNTDTQYF. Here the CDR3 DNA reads TGCGCCAGCAGCGCCGGACAGAACACAGATACGCAGTATTTT.

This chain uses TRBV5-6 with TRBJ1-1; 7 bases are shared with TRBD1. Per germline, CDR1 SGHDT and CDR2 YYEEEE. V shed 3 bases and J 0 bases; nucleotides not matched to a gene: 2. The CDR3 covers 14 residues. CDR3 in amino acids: CASSWGQLNTEAFF. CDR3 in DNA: TGTGCCAGCAGCTGGGGACAGTTGAACACTGAAGCTTTCTTT.

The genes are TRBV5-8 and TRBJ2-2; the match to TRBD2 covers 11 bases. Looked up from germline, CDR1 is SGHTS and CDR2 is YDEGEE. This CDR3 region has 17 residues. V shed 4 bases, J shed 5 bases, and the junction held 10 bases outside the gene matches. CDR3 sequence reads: CASSRPGTSGTTGELFF. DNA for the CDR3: TGTGCCAGCAGCCGTCCCGGGACTAGCGGTACTACCGGGGAGCTGTTTTTT.

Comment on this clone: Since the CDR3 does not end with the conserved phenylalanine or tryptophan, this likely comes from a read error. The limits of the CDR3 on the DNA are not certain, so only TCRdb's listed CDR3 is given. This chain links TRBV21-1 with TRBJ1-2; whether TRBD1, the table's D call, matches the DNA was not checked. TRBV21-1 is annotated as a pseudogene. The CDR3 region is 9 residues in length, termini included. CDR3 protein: CASSSGDRI.